The clone carrying this T cell receptor beta chain was seen ten or more times. These data come from a study of identical twins. The V gene lost 3 bases and the J gene lost 6 bases, with 9 bases spanning the gap. The CDR3 runs to 13 residues. CDR1 ENHRY and CDR2 SYGVKD come from the germline V gene. Unique molecular identifiers were present on cDNA, and template switching added a universal primer site. TCRdb redid the calling of the 5' RACE reads with MiXCR, one entry per CDR3 protein. The repertoire consists of 1.5 million to 2 million distinct CDR3 sequences, with about 30% occurring once and the leading ten covering 0.27%. Everyone who donated was a healthy Caucasian.

The chain recombines TRBV10-3 with TRBJ2-1, with a tentative D call TRBD2 (5 bases). Material for sequencing was cord blood. The clonotype originates from a newborn girl in good health. CDR3: CAISEVGGNEQFF. CDR3 sequence (DNA): TGTGCCATCAGTGAAGTAGGAGGCAATGAGCAGTTCTTC.